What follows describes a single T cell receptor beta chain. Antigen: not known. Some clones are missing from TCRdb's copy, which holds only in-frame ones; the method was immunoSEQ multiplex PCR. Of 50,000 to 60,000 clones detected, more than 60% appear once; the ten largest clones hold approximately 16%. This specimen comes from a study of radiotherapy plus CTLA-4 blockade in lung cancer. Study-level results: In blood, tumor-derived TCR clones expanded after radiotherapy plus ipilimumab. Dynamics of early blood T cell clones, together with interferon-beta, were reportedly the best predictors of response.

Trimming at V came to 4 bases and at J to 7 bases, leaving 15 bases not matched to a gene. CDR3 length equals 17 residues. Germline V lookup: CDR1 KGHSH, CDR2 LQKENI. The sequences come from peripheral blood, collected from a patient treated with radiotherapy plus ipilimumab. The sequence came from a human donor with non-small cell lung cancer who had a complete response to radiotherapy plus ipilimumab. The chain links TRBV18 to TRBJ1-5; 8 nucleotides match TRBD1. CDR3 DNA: TGTGCCAGCTCACAGGACAGGGAAGTAGGTGAAAGCCAGCCCCAGCATTTT. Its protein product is CASSQDREVGESQPQHF.